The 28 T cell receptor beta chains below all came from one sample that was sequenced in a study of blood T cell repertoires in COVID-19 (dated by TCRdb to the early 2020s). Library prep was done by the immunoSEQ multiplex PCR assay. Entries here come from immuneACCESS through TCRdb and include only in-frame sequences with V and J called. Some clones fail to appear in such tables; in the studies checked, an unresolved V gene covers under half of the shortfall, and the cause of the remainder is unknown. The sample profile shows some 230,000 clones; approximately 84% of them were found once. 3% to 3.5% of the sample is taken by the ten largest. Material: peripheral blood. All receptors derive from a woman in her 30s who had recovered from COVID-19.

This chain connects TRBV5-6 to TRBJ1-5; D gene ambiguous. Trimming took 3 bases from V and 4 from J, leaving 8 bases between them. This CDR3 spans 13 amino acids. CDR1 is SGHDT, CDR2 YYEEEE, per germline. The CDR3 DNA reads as TGTGCCAGCAGCTCGCGGGATAATCAGCCCCAGCATTTT. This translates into CASSSRDNQPQHF.

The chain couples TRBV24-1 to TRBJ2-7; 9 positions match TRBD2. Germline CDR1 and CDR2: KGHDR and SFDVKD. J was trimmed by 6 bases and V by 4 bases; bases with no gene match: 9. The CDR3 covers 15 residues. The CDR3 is CATSDRGRGGVEQYF. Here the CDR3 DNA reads TGTGCCACCAGTGACCGGGGGCGGGGGGGCGTCGAGCAGTACTTC.

CDR3 sequence reads: CASSPSRDTEAFF. Written as DNA, the CDR3 is TGTGCCAGCTCACCAAGCAGGGACACTGAAGCTTTCTTT. V gene TRBV18 combines with J gene TRBJ1-1, with D possibly being TRBD1 (5 bases). Germline lookup yields CDR1 KGHSH and CDR2 LQKENI. Trimming pared 2 bases from V and 3 bases from J, leaving 7 bases between. CDR3 length: 13 residues. Full variable domain (remainder filled in from reference TRBV18 and TRBJ1-1): NAGVMQNPRHLVRRRGQEARLRCSPMKGHSHVYWYRQLPEEGLKFMVYLQKENIIDESGMPKERFSAEFPKEGPSILRIQQVVRGDSAAYFCASSPSRDTEAFFGQGTRLTVV.

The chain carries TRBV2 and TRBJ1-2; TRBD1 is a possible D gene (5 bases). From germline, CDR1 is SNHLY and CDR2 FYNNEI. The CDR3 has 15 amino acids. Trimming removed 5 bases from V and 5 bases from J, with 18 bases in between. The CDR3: CASSTQGIGRYGYTF. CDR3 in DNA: TGTGCCAGCAGTACCCAGGGTATAGGGAGGTATGGCTACACCTTC.

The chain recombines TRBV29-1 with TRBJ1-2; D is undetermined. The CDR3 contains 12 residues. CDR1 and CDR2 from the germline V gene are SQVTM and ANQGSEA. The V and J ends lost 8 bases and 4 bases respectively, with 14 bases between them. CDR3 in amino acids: CSSEGAGYGYTF. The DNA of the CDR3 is TGCAGCTCCGAAGGTGCAGGCTATGGCTACACCTTC.

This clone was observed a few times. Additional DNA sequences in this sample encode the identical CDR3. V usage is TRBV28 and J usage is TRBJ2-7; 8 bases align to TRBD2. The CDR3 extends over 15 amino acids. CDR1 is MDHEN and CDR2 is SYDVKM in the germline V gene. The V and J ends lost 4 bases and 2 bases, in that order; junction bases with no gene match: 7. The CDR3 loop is CASSSPTGGAYEQYF. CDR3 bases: TGTGCCAGCAGTTCCCCAACGGGAGGGGCCTACGAGCAGTACTTC.

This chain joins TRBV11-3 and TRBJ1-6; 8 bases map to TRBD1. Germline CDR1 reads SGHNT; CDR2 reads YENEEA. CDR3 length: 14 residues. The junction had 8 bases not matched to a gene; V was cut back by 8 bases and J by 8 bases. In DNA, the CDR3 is TGTGCCAGCGCCGAGACAGGGGACGATTCACCCCTCCACTTT. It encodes CASAETGDDSPLHF.

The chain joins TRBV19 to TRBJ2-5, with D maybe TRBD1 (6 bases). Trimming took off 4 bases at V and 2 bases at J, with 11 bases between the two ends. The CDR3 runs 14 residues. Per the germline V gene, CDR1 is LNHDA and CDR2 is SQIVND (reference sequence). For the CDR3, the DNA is TGTGCCAGTAGTAAAACAGGGCATCAAGAGACCCAGTACTTC. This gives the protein CASSKTGHQETQYF. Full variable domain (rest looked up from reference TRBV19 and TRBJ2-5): DGGITQSPKYLFRKEGQNVTLSCEQNLNHDAMYWYRQDPGQGLRLIYYSQIVNDFQKGDIAEGYSVSREKKESFPLTVTSAQKNPTAFYLCASSKTGHQETQYFGPGTRLLVL.

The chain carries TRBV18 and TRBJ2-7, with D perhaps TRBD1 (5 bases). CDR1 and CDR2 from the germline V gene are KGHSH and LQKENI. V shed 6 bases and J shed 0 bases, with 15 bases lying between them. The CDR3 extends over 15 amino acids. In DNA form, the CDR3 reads TGTGCCAGCTCCTCCCAGACAGTGTTCTCCTACGAGCAGTACTTC. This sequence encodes CASSSQTVFSYEQYF.

The CDR3 here is CASRDRTGQETQYF. The CDR3 region has the DNA TGTGCCAGCAGGGATAGGACAGGCCAAGAGACCCAGTACTTC. J is TRBJ2-5 and V is TRBV5-6; 7 bases align to TRBD1. The J segment lost 1 base and the V segment lost 5 bases, leaving 5 bases of the junction unmatched. Looked up from germline, CDR1 is SGHDT and CDR2 is YYEEEE. There are 14 residues in the CDR3. Looking up the rest from reference TRBV5-6 and TRBJ2-5 gives the full variable domain: DAGVTQSPTHLIKTRGQQVTLRCSPKSGHDTVSWYQQALGQGPQFIFQYYEEEERQRGNFPDRFSGHQFPNYSSELNVNALLLGDSALYLCASRDRTGQETQYFGPGTRLLVL.

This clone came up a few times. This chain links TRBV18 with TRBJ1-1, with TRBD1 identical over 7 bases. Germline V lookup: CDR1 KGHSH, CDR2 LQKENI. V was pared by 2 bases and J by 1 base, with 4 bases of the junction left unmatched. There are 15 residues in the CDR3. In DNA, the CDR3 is TGTGCCAGCTCACCAGTTTCAGGGGGGAACACTGAAGCTTTCTTT. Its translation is CASSPVSGGNTEAFF.

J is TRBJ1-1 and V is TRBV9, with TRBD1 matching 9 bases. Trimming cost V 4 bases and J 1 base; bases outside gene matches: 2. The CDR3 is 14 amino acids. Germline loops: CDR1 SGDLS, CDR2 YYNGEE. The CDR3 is CASSPQGANTEAFF. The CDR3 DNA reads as TGTGCCAGCAGCCCACAGGGGGCGAACACTGAAGCTTTCTTT.

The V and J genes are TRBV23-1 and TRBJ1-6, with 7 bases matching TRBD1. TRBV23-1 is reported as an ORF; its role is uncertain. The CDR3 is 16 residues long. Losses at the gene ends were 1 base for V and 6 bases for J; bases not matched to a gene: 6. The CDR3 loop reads CASSQYFRDSNSPLHF. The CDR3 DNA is TGCGCCAGCAGTCAATACTTCCGGGACAGTAATTCACCCCTCCACTTT.

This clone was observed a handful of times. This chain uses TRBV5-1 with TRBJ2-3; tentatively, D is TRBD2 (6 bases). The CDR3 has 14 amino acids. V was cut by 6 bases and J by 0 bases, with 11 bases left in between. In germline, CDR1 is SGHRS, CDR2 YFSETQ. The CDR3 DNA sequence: TGCGCCAGCAAGGGACTTTCTAGCACAGATACGCAGTATTTT. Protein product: CASKGLSSTDTQYF.

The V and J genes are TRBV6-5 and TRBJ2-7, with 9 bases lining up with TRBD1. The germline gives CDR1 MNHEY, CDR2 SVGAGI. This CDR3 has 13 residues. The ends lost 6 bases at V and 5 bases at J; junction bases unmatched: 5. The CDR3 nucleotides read TGTGCCAGCAGCCGACAGGGGGGTCACGAGCAGTACTTC. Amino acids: CASSRQGGHEQYF.

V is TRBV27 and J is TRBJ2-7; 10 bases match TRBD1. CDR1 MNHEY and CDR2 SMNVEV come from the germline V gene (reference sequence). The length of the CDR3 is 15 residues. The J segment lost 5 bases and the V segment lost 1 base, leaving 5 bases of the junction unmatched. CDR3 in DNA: TGTGCCAGCAGTTTATGGACAGGGGGGTTGAACGAGCAGTACTTC. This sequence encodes CASSLWTGGLNEQYF.

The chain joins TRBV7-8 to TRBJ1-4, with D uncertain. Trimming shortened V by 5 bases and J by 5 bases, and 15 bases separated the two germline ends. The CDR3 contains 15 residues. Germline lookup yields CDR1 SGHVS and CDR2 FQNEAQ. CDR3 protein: CASSPPGSLNEKLFF. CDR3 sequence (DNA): TGTGCCAGCAGCCCCCCGGGATCCTTAAATGAAAAACTGTTTTTT. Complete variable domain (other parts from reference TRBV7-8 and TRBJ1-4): GAGVSQSPRYKVAKRGQDVALRCDPISGHVSLFWYQQALGQGPEFLTYFQNEAQLDKSGLPSDRFFAERPEGSVSTLKIQRTQQEDSAVYLCASSPPGSLNEKLFFGSGTQLSVL.

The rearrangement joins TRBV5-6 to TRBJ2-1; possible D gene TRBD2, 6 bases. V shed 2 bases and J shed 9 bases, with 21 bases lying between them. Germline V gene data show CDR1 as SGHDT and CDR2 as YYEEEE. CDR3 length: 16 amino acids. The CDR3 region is CASSFLFREGRGEQFF. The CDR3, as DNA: TGTGCCAGCAGCTTTCTTTTCCGGGAAGGGCGGGGTGAGCAGTTCTTC.

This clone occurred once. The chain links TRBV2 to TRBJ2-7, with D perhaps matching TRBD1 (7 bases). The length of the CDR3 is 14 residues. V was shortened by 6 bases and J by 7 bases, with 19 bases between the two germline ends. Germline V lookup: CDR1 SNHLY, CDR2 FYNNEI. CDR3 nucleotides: TGTGCCAGCAGAAATCAGGGGGGAGTACTGGAGCAGTACTTC. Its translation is CASRNQGGVLEQYF.

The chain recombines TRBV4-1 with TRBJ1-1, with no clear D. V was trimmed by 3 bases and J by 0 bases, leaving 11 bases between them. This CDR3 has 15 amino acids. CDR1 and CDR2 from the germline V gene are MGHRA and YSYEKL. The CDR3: CASSHAPDMNTEAFF. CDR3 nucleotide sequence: TGCGCCAGCAGCCATGCCCCAGATATGAACACTGAAGCTTTCTTT.

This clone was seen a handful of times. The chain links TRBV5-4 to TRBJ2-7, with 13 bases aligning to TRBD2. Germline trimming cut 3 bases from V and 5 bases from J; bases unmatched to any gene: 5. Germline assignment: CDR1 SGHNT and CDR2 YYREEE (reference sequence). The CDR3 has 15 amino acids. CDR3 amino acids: CASSSTSGRAHEQYF. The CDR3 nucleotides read TGTGCCAGCAGCTCAACTAGCGGGAGGGCACACGAGCAGTACTTC.

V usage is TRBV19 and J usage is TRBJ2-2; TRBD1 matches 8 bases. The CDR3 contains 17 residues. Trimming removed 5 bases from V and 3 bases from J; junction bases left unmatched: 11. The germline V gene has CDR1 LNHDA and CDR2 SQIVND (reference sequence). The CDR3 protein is CASSLHPGGSDTGELFF. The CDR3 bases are TGTGCCAGTAGTCTGCACCCAGGGGGCTCTGACACCGGGGAGCTGTTTTTT.

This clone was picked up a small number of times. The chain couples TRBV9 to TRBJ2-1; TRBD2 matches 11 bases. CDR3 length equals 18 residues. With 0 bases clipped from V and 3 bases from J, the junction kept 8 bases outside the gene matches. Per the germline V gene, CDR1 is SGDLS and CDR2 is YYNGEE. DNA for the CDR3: TGTGCCAGCAGCGTAGGTCAGGGACTAGCGGAATACTACAATGAGCAGTTCTTC. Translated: CASSVGQGLAEYYNEQFF.

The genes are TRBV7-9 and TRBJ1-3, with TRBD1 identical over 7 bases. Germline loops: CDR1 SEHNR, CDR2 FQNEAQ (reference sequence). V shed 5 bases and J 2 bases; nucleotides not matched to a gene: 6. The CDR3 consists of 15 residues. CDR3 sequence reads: CASSLDRDTGNTIYF. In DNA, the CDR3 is TGTGCCAGCAGCCTTGACAGGGACACTGGAAACACCATATATTTT.

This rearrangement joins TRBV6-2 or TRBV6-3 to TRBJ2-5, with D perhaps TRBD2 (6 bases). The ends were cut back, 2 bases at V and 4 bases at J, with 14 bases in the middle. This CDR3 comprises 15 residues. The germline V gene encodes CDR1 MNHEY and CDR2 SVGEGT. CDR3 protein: CASSYGGVGGETQYF. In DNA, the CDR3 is TGTGCCAGCAGTTACGGGGGAGTGGGAGGAGAGACCCAGTACTTC.

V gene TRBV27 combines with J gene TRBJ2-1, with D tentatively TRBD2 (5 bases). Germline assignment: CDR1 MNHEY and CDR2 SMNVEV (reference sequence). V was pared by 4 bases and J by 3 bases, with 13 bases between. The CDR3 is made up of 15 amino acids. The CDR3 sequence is CASSSRTRRYNEQFF. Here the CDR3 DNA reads TGTGCCAGCAGTTCGCGGACTCGACGCTACAATGAGCAGTTCTTC.

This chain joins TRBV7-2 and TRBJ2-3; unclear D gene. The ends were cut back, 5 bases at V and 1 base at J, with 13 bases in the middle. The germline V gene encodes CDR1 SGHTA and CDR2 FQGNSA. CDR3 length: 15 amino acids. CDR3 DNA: TGTGCCAGCAGCCCGGGTCATTGGCGCACAGATACGCAGTATTTT. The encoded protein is CASSPGHWRTDTQYF.

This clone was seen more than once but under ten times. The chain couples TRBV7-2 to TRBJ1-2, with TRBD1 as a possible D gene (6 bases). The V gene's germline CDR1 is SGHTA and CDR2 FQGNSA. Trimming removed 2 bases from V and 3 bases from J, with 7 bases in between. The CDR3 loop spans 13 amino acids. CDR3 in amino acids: CASSLTGYYGYTF. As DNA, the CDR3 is TGTGCCAGCAGCTTAACAGGGTACTATGGCTACACCTTC.